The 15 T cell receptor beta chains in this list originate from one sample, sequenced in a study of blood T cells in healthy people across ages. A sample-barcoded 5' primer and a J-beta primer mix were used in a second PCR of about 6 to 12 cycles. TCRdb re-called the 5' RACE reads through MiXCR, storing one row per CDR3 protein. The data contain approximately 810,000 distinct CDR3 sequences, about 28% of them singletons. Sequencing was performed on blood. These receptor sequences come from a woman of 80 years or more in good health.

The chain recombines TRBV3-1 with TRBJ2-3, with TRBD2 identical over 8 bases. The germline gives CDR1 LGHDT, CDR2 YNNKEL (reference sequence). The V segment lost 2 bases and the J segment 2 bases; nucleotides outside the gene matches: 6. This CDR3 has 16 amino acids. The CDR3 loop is CASSQRWRGATDTQYF. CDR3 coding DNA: TGTGCCAGCAGCCAAAGGTGGCGGGGGGCCACAGATACGCAGTATTTT.

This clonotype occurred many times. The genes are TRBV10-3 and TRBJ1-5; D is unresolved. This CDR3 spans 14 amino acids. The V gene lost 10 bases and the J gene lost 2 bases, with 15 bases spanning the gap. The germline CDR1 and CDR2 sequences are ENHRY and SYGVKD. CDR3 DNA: TGTGCCACCGCCCTTGGTAGTGGCAATCAGCCCCAGCATTTT. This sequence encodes CATALGSGNQPQHF.

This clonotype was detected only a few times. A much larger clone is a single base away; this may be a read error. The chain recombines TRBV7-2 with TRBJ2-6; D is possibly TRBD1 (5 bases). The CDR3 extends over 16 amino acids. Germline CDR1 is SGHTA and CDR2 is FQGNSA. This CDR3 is CASSLAILSGANVRTF. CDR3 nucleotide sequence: TGTGCCAGCAGCTTGGCCATCCTCTCTGGGGCCAACGTCCGGACTTTC.

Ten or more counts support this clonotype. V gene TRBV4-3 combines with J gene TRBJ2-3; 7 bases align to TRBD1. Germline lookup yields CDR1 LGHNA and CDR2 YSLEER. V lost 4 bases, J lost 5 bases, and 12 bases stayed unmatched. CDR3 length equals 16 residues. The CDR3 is CASSLQPRGRIDTQYF. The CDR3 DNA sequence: TGCGCCAGCAGCCTTCAACCGAGGGGGCGCATAGATACGCAGTATTTT.

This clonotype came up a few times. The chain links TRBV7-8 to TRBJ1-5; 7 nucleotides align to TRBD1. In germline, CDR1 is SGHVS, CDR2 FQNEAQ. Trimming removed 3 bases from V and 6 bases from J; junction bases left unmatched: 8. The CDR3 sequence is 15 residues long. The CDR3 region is CASSFETGLGQPQHF. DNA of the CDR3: TGTGCCAGCAGCTTCGAGACAGGGCTGGGTCAGCCCCAGCATTTT.

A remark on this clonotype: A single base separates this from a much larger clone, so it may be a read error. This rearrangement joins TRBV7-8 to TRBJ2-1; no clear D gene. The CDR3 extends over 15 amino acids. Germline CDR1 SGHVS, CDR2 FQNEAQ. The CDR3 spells CASGLVAGVRNEQFF. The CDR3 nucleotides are TGTGCCAGCGGCTTAGTAGCCGGAGTCCGCAATGAGCAGTTCTTC.

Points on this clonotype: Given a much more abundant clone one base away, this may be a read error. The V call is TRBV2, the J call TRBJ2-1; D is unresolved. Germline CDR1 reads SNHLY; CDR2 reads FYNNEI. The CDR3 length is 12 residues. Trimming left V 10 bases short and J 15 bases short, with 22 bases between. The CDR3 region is CANARLDGFRFF. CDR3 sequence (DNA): TGTGCCAACGCACGATTGGACGGGTTTCGGTTCTTC.

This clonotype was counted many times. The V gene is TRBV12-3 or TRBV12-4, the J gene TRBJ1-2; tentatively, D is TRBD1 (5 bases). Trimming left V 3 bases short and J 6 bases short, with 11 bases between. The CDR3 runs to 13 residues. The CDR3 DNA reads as TGTGCCAGCAGTTTTCGGTGGGGGGATGGCTACACCTTC. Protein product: CASSFRWGDGYTF.

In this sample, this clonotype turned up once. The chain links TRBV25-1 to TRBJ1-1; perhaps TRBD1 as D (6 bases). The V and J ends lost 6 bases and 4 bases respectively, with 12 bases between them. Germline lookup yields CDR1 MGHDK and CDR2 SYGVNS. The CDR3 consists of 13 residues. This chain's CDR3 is CASSIQGRTEAFF. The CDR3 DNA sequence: TGTGCCAGCAGCATACAGGGTCGCACTGAAGCTTTCTTT.

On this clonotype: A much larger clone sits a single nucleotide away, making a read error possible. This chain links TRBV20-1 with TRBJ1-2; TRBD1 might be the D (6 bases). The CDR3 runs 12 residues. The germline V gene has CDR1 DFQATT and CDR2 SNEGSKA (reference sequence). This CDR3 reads CSALTGTYGDTF. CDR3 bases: TGCAGTGCTTTGACAGGAACCTATGGCGACACCTTC.

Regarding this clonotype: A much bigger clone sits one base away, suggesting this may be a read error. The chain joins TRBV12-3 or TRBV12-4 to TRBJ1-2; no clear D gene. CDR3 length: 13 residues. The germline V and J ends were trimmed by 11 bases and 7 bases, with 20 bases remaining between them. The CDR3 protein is CAGTDPWGSGYTF. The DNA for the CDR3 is TGTGCCGGCACCGACCCATGGGGTTCTGGCTACACCTTC.

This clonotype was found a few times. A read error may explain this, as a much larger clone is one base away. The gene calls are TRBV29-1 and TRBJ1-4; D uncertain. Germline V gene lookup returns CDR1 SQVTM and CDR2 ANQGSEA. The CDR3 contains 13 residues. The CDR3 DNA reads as TGCAGCGTTGGATCCGTTAATAATGAAAAACGGTTTTTT. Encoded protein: CSVGSVNNEKRFF.

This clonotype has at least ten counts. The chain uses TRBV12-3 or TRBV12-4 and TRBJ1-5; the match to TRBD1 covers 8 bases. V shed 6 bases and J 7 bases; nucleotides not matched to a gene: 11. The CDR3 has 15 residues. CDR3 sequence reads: CASRSHGQGGQPQHF. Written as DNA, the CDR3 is TGTGCCAGCAGATCTCATGGACAGGGTGGCCAGCCCCAGCATTTT.

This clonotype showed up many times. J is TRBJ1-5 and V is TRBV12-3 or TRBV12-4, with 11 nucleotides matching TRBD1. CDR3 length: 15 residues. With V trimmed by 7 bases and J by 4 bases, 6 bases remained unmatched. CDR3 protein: CASTAGQGANQPQHF. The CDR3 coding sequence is TGTGCCAGCACCGCTGGACAGGGGGCGAATCAGCCCCAGCATTTT.

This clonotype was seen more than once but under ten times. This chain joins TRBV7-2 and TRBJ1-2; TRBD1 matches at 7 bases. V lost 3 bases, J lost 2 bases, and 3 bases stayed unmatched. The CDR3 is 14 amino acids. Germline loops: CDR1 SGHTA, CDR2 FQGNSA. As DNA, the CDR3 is TGTGCCAGCAGCTTCCAGACAGGGAACTATGGCTACACCTTC. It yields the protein CASSFQTGNYGYTF.